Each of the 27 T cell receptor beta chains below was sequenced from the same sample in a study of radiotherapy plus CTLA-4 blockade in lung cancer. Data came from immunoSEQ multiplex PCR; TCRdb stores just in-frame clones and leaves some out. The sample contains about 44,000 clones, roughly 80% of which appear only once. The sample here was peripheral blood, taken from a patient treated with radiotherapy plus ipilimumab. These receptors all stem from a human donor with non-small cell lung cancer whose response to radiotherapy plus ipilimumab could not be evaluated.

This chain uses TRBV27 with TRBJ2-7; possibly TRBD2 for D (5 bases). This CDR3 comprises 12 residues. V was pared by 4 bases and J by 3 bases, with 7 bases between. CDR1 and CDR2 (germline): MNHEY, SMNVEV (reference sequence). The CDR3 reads CASSSRGYEQYF. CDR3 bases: TGTGCCAGCAGTTCCCGGGGCTACGAGCAGTACTTC.

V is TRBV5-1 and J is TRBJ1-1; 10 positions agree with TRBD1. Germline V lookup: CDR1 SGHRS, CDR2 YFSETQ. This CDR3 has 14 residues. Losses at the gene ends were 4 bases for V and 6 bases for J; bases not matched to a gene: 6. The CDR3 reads CASSVTGGASEAFF. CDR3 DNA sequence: TGCGCCAGCAGCGTGACAGGGGGCGCCTCTGAAGCTTTCTTT.

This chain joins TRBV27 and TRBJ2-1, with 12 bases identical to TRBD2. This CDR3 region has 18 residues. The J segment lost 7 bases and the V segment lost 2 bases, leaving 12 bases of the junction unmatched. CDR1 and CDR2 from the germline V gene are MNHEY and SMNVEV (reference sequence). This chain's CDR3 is CASSLGLPSGGGKNEQFF. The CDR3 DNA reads TGTGCCAGCAGTTTAGGACTCCCTAGCGGGGGGGGAAAAAATGAGCAGTTCTTC.

CDR3 loop: CSVVEVRGSYGYTF. CDR3 DNA: TGCAGCGTTGTAGAGGTTCGGGGGAGCTATGGCTACACCTTC. This sequence joins TRBV29-1 and TRBJ1-2; maybe TRBD1 (5 bases). The V and J ends lost 4 bases and 4 bases respectively, with 16 bases between them. CDR1 is SQVTM, CDR2 ANQGSEA, per germline. The CDR3 consists of 14 residues. Based on the CDR3 plus reference TRBV29-1 and TRBJ1-2, the full variable domain is SAVISQKPSRDICQRGTSLTIQCQVDSQVTMMFWYRQQPGQSLTLIATANQGSEATYESGFVIDKFPISRPNLTFSTLTVSNMSPEDSSIYLCSVVEVRGSYGYTFGSGTRLTVV.

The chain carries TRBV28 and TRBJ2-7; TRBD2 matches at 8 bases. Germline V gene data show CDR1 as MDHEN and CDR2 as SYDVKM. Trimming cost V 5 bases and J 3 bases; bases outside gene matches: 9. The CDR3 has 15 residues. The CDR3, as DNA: TGTGCCAGCAGTACCCCTGCGGGAGGACTCTACGAGCAGTACTTC. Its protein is CASSTPAGGLYEQYF.

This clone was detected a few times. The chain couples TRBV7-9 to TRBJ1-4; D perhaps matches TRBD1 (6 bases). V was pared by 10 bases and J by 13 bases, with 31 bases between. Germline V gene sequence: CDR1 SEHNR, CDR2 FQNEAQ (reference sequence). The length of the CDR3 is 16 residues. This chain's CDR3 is CAIPAAAGVRGWGLFF. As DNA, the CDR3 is TGTGCCATCCCTGCGGCGGCAGGGGTAAGAGGTTGGGGACTGTTTTTT.

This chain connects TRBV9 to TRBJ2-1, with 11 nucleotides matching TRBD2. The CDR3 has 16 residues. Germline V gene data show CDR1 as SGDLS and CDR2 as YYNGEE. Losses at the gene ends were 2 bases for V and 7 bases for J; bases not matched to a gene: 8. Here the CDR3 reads CASSVPPSGRRNEQFF. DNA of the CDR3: TGTGCCAGCAGCGTTCCCCCTAGCGGGAGGAGGAATGAGCAGTTCTTC.

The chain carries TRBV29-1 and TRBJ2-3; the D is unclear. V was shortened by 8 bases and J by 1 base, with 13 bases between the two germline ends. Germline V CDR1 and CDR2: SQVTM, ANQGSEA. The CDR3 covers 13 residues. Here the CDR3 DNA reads TGCAGCTCCCTCAGTGCCGGCACAGATACGCAGTATTTT. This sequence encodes CSSLSAGTDTQYF.

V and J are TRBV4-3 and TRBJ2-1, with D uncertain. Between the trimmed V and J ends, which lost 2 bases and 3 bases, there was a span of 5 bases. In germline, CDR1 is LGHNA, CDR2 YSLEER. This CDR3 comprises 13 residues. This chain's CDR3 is CASSQHYYNEQFF. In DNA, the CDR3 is TGCGCCAGCAGCCAACACTACTACAATGAGCAGTTCTTC.

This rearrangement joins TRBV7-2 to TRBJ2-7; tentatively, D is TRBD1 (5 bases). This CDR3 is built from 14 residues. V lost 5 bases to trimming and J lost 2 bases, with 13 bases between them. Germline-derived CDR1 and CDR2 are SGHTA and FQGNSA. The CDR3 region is CASSPSTVTYEQYF. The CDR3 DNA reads TGTGCCAGCAGCCCCTCGACAGTTACCTACGAGCAGTACTTC.

The chain's CDR3 is CASSPGDTGKETQYF. Here the CDR3 DNA reads TGTGCCAGCAGCCCCGGTGATACAGGGAAAGAGACCCAGTACTTC. V gene TRBV11-1 combines with J gene TRBJ2-5; TRBD1 might be the D (6 bases). There are 15 residues in the CDR3. The V end was cut by 5 bases, the J end by 3 bases, with 16 bases between. Germline CDR1 is SGHAT and CDR2 is FQDESV (reference sequence).

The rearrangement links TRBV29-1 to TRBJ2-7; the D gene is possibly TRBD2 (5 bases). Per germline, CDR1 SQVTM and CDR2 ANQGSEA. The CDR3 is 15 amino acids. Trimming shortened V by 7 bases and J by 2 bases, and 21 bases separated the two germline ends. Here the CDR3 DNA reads TGCAGCGCCCGGGGTTCTCTGGCGGAAACCTACGAGCAGTACTTC. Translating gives CSARGSLAETYEQYF.

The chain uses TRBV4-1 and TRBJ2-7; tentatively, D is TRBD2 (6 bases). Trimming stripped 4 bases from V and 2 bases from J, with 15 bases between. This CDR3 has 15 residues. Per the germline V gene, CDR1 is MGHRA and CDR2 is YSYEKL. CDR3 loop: CASSPSVTGTYEQYF. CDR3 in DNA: TGCGCCAGCAGCCCTAGCGTGACTGGCACCTACGAGCAGTACTTC.

The CDR3 sequence: CGSGTPARETQYF. In DNA, the CDR3 is TGTGGCTCGGGGACACCGGCCCGAGAGACCCAGTACTTC. The V call is TRBV30, the J call TRBJ2-5; D possibly corresponds to TRBD1 (6 bases). CDR1 and CDR2 from the germline V gene are GTSNPN and SVGIG (reference sequence). This CDR3 comprises 13 residues.

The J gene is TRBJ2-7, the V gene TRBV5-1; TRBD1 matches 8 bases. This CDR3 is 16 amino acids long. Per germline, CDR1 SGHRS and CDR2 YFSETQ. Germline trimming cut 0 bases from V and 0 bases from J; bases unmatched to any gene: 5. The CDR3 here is CASSLETGTGSYEQYF. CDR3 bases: TGCGCCAGCAGCTTGGAAACCGGGACAGGCTCCTACGAGCAGTACTTC.

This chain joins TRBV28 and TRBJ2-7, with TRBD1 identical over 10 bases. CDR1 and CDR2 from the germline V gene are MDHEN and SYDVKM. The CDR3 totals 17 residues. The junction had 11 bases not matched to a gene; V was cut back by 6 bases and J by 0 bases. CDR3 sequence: CASSPPGGTGDSYEQYF. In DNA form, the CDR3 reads TGTGCCAGCAGCCCACCCGGGGGGACAGGGGACTCCTACGAGCAGTACTTC.

The CDR3 sequence is CASTRAGTSGGEQYF. DNA of the CDR3: TGTGCCAGCACAAGAGCCGGGACATCAGGGGGCGAGCAGTACTTC. This chain joins TRBV2 and TRBJ2-5; the match to TRBD1 covers 7 bases. The J call may be incorrect, as the DNA end agrees better with TRBJ2-7. Germline assignment: CDR1 SNHLY and CDR2 FYNNEI. The CDR3 length is 15 residues.

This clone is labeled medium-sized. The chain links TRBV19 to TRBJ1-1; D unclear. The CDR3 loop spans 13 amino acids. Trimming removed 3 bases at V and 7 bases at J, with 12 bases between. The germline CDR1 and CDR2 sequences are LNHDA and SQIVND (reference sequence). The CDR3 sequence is CASSIPGRGEAFF. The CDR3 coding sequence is TGTGCCAGTAGTATTCCCGGGAGAGGTGAAGCTTTCTTT.

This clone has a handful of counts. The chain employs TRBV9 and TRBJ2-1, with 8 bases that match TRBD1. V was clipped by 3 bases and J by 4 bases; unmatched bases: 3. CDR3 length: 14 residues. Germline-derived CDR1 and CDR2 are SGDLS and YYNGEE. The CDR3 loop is CASSDDRGYNEQFF. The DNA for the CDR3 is TGTGCCAGCAGCGATGACAGGGGTTACAATGAGCAGTTCTTC.

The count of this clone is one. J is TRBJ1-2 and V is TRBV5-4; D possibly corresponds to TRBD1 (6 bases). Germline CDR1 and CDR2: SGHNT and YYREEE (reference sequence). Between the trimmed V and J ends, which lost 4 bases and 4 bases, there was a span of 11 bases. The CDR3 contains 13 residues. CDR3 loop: CASSREGGYGYTF. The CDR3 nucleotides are TGTGCCAGCAGCCGGGAGGGGGGCTATGGCTACACCTTC.

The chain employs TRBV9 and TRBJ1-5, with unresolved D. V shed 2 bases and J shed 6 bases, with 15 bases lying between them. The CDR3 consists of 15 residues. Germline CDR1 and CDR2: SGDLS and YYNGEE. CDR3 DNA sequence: TGTGCCAGCAGCGTCACGGGTTTTCAAGGTCAGCCCCAGCATTTT. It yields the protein CASSVTGFQGQPQHF.

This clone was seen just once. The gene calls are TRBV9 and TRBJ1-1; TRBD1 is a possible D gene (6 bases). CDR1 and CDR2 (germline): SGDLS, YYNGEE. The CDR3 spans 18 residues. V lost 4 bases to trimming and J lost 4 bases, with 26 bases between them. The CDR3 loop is CASSPKVGRGIAGTEAFF. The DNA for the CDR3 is TGTGCCAGCAGCCCGAAGGTCGGCAGGGGTATTGCAGGCACTGAAGCTTTCTTT.

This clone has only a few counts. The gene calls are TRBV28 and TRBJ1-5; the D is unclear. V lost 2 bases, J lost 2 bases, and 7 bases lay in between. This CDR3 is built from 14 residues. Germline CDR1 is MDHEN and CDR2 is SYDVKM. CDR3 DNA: TGTGCCAGCAGTTTACAGGTGGGCAATCAGCCCCAGCATTTT. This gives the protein CASSLQVGNQPQHF. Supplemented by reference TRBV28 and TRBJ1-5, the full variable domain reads DVKVTQSSRYLVKRTGEKVFLECVQDMDHENMFWYRQDPGLGLRLIYFSYDVKMKEKGDIPEGYSVSREKKERFSLILESASTNQTSMYLCASSLQVGNQPQHFGDGTRLSIL.

The CDR3 DNA sequence: TGCGCCAGCAGCCTCAACGGGGGGGTCTGGGGGGAGACCCAGTACTTC. Amino acids: CASSLNGGVWGETQYF. This chain connects TRBV5-1 to TRBJ2-5; 8 positions match TRBD2. Losses at the gene ends were 4 bases for V and 5 bases for J; bases not matched to a gene: 13. The CDR3 extends over 16 amino acids. The V gene's germline CDR1 is SGHRS and CDR2 YFSETQ.

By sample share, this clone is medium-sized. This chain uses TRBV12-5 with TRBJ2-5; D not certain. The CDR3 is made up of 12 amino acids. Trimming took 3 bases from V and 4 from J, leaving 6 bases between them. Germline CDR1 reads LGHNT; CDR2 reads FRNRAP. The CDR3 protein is CASGFWRETQYF. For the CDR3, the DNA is TGTGCTAGTGGTTTTTGGAGAGAGACCCAGTACTTC.

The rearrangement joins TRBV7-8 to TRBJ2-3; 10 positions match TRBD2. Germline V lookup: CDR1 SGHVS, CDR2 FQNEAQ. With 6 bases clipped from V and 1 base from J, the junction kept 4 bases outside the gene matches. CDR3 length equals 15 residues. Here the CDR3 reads CASSVAGGGTDTQYF. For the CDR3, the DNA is TGTGCCAGCAGTGTAGCGGGAGGTGGCACAGATACGCAGTATTTT.

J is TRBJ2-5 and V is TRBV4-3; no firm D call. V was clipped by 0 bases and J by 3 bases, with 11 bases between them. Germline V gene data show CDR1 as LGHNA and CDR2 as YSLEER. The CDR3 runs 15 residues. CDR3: CASSQEVHNKETQYF. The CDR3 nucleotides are TGCGCCAGCAGCCAAGAGGTCCATAACAAAGAGACCCAGTACTTC.